This passage covers 29 T cell receptor beta chains from one sample sequenced in a study of identifying expanded T cells in peripheral blood. Measured with immunoSEQ multiplex PCR; TCRdb has only the in-frame clones, and not every one. The sample consists of about 97,000 clones, around nine tenths of them appearing once. The sequencing sample was made of blood. All receptors come from a person between 18 and 69 years old in good health.

J is TRBJ1-1 and V is TRBV6-1; D gene unclear. Looked up from germline, CDR1 is MNHNS and CDR2 is SASEGT. Trimming removed 6 bases at V and 1 base at J, with 9 bases between. The CDR3 has 13 amino acids. The CDR3 reads CASSLTENTEAFF. The CDR3, as DNA: TGTGCCAGCAGCCTGACTGAGAACACTGAAGCTTTCTTT.

Ten or more counts support this clone. The V call is TRBV7-6, the J call TRBJ1-1; D is unresolved. V was shortened by 5 bases and J by 0 bases, with 7 bases between the two germline ends. CDR3 length: 13 amino acids. CDR1 and CDR2 (germline): SGHVS, FNYEAQ. Written as DNA, the CDR3 is TGTGCCAGCAGCAGAAGGGTGAACACTGAAGCTTTCTTT. It translates to CASSRRVNTEAFF.

The chain is built from TRBV5-6 and TRBJ2-3; D unresolved. V lost 6 bases to trimming and J lost 12 bases, with 23 bases between them. The CDR3 runs to 14 residues. Germline assignment: CDR1 SGHDT and CDR2 YYEEEE. The CDR3 here is CASTGGDGSKLQYF. CDR3 in DNA: TGTGCCAGCACCGGTGGAGACGGCTCCAAACTCCAGTATTTT.

V is TRBV30 and J is TRBJ1-1; no firm D call. This CDR3 region has 15 residues. V lost 3 bases and J 3 bases, leaving 17 bases between the germline ends. Germline loops: CDR1 GTSNPN, CDR2 SVGIG (reference sequence). DNA for the CDR3: TGTGCCTGGAGGAAGAGCCTGGACCTTTACACTGAAGCTTTCTTT. Its protein product is CAWRKSLDLYTEAFF. The whole variable domain, filled in from reference TRBV30 and TRBJ1-1, reads SQTIHQWPATLVQPVGSPLSLECTVEGTSNPNLYWYRQAAGRGLQLLFYSVGIGQISSEVPQNLSASRPQDRQFILSSKKLLLSDSGFYLCAWRKSLDLYTEAFFGQGTRLTVV.

In DNA, the CDR3 is TGCAGTGTCCCGGAGGAGACCCAGTACTTC. It encodes CSVPEETQYF. The chain uses TRBV20-1 and TRBJ2-5, with D uncertain. CDR1 and CDR2 (germline): DFQATT, SNEGSKA (reference sequence). V was pared by 7 bases and J by 5 bases, with 8 bases between. This CDR3 is 10 amino acids long.

The chain carries TRBV5-5 and TRBJ2-7, with D maybe TRBD1 (6 bases). This CDR3 contains 14 residues. Trimming cost V 4 bases and J 5 bases, with 16 bases left between them. CDR1 is SGHKS and CDR2 is YYEKEE in the germline V gene (reference sequence). The CDR3 nucleotides read TGTGCCAGCAGCCCGTCCCTTTACAGGGACGAGCAGTACTTC. The encoded protein is CASSPSLYRDEQYF. Full variable domain (rest looked up from reference TRBV5-5 and TRBJ2-7): DAGVTQSPTHLIKTRGQQVTLRCSPISGHKSVSWYQQVLGQGPQFIFQYYEKEERGRGNFPDRFSARQFPNYSSELNVNALLLGDSALYLCASSPSLYRDEQYFGPGTRLTVT.

V and J are TRBV6-1 and TRBJ1-2; a weak D match, TRBD1 (5 bases). Germline loops: CDR1 MNHNS, CDR2 SASEGT. Trimming removed 7 bases at V and 0 bases at J, with 12 bases between. This CDR3 has 14 amino acids. For the CDR3, the DNA is TGTGCCAGCACTTCTACACAGGCTAACTATGGCTACACCTTC. It encodes CASTSTQANYGYTF.

The chain uses TRBV27 and TRBJ1-6; 7 positions agree with TRBD1. Losses at the gene ends were 7 bases for V and 9 bases for J; bases not matched to a gene: 9. The CDR3 runs to 14 residues. Germline V gene sequence: CDR1 MNHEY, CDR2 SMNVEV (reference sequence). Here the CDR3 reads CASTWGRGVSPLHF. CDR3 sequence (DNA): TGTGCCAGCACGTGGGGCAGGGGGGTTTCACCCCTCCACTTT.

The chain couples TRBV18 to TRBJ2-6; 8 bases fit TRBD1. The CDR3 has 17 amino acids. The V and J ends lost 4 bases and 0 bases, in that order; junction bases with no gene match: 5. Germline V gene data show CDR1 as KGHSH and CDR2 as LQKENI. The CDR3 loop is CASSLRTGNSGANVLTF. For the CDR3, the DNA is TGTGCCAGCTCACTTCGGACAGGGAACTCTGGGGCCAACGTCCTGACTTTC.

This sequence joins TRBV7-9 and TRBJ1-6; no clear D. V lost 5 bases and J lost 3, with 14 bases in between. CDR3 size: 16 residues. CDR1 and CDR2 from the germline V gene are SEHNR and FQNEAQ (reference sequence). The CDR3 nucleotides are TGTGCCAGCAGCGCGAGCGCGGGCTACTATAATTCACCCCTCCACTTT. This gives the protein CASSASAGYYNSPLHF.

V is TRBV28 and J is TRBJ1-5; 11 positions agree with TRBD1. The CDR3 covers 16 residues. Trimming at V came to 5 bases and at J to 6 bases, leaving 9 bases not matched to a gene. Per germline, CDR1 MDHEN and CDR2 SYDVKM. The CDR3 coding sequence is TGTGCCAGCAGTCAGGGGGACAGGGGGAGGATTCAGCCCCAGCATTTT. Residues: CASSQGDRGRIQPQHF.

The rearrangement uses TRBV9 and TRBJ1-1; 10 nucleotides align to TRBD1. Trimming at V came to 3 bases and at J to 1 base, leaving 3 bases not matched to a gene. This CDR3 has 15 residues. Looked up from germline, CDR1 is SGDLS and CDR2 is YYNGEE. CDR3 region: CASSGRDRGNTEAFF. CDR3 bases: TGTGCCAGCAGCGGCCGGGACAGGGGGAACACTGAAGCTTTCTTT. Supplemented by reference TRBV9 and TRBJ1-1, the full variable domain reads DSGVTQTPKHLITATGQRVTLRCSPRSGDLSVYWYQQSLDQGLQFLIQYYNGEERAKGNILERFSAQQFPDLHSELNLSSLELGDSALYFCASSGRDRGNTEAFFGQGTRLTVV.

The chain employs TRBV6-6 and TRBJ1-4; D remains ambiguous. The length of the CDR3 is 12 residues. The germline gives CDR1 MNHNY, CDR2 SVGAGI (reference sequence). V was shortened by 2 bases and J by 8 bases, with 6 bases between the two germline ends. The CDR3, as DNA: TGTGCCAGCAGTTACGCGAGAGAAAAACTGTTTTTT. It is translated as CASSYAREKLFF.

V usage is TRBV15 and J usage is TRBJ1-5; D possibly corresponds to TRBD1 (6 bases). CDR1 LNHNV and CDR2 YYDKDF come from the germline V gene (reference sequence). V was trimmed by 1 base and J by 0 bases, leaving 7 bases between them. The length of the CDR3 is 15 residues. The CDR3 nucleotides read TGTGCCACCAGCAGAGGACAGGATAGCAATCAGCCCCAGCATTTT. Its translation: CATSRGQDSNQPQHF.

This clone was counted once. The chain couples TRBV4-1 to TRBJ2-3; D uncertain. The CDR3 sequence is 15 residues long. Trimming took off 1 base at V and 0 bases at J, with 8 bases between the two ends. Germline-derived CDR1 and CDR2 are MGHRA and YSYEKL. CDR3 in amino acids: CASSQAGSSTDTQYF. The CDR3 DNA sequence: TGCGCCAGCAGCCAAGCAGGCAGCAGCACAGATACGCAGTATTTT.

The rearrangement uses TRBV6-6 and TRBJ2-4; D is perhaps TRBD2 (5 bases). Trimming stripped 7 bases from V and 0 bases from J, with 10 bases between. CDR1 is MNHNY and CDR2 is SVGAGI in the germline V gene (reference sequence). This CDR3 region has 14 residues. CDR3 sequence (DNA): TGTGCCAGCACCCTCGGACTAGCCAAAAACATTCAGTACTTC. It is translated as CASTLGLAKNIQYF.

This clone is a singleton in its sample. The chain recombines TRBV7-2 with TRBJ1-3; TRBD1 aligns across 7 bases. Per the germline V gene, CDR1 is SGHTA and CDR2 is FQGNSA. The CDR3 extends over 18 amino acids. The J segment lost 3 bases and the V segment lost 0 bases, leaving 11 bases of the junction unmatched. The CDR3: CASSLAPLRQGGGNTIYF. Here the CDR3 DNA reads TGTGCCAGCAGCTTAGCCCCCCTCCGACAGGGCGGTGGAAACACCATATATTTT.

This chain links TRBV15 with TRBJ1-2; D not certain. V was pared by 3 bases and J by 1 base, with 24 bases between. CDR1 LNHNV and CDR2 YYDKDF come from the germline V gene (reference sequence). The CDR3 contains 19 residues. In nucleotides, the CDR3 is TGTGCCACCAGCAGCGAAAAAATTCTACGGCGGGAGCGTAACTATGGCTACACCTTC. Its translation: CATSSEKILRRERNYGYTF.

This sequence joins TRBV19 and TRBJ1-2, with 8 bases aligning to TRBD1. The CDR3 is 14 residues long. CDR1 is LNHDA, CDR2 SQIVND, per germline (reference sequence). Trimming took 5 bases from V and 8 from J; bases not matched to a gene: 10. The CDR3 DNA reads TGTGCCAGTAGTTACCAGGACAGGGCAGGGGGCTACACCTTC. Residues: CASSYQDRAGGYTF.

This chain links TRBV4-3 with TRBJ2-7; a weak D match, TRBD2 (6 bases). V shed 0 bases and J shed 2 bases, with 20 bases lying between them. The germline V gene encodes CDR1 LGHNA and CDR2 YSLEER. The CDR3 loop spans 18 amino acids. DNA of the CDR3: TGCGCCAGCAGCCAAGAGAGCCCGACCTTGGGGGGAGCCTACGAGCAGTACTTC. This encodes CASSQESPTLGGAYEQYF.

This chain's CDR3 is CASSARGSGTSKFRPISTDTQYF. The CDR3 DNA follows: TGTGCCAGCAGCGCCCGCGGATCCGGGACTAGCAAGTTCCGCCCTATTAGCACAGATACGCAGTATTTT. The V gene is TRBV13, the J gene TRBJ2-3; 9 positions match TRBD2. There are 23 residues in the CDR3. V trimming: 5 bases; J trimming: 0 bases; junction bases outside the gene matches: 27. The germline CDR1 and CDR2 sequences are PRHDT and FYEKMQ (reference sequence).

This clone showed up just once. V and J are TRBV2 and TRBJ1-1, with D possibly matching TRBD1 (6 bases). V was cut by 11 bases and J by 6 bases, with 16 bases left in between. Per germline, CDR1 SNHLY and CDR2 FYNNEI. The CDR3 covers 12 residues. The CDR3 region has the DNA TGTGCCTACGGGAGGGGGGGCCCTGAAGCTTTCTTT. This gives the protein CAYGRGGPEAFF. Full variable domain (remainder filled in from reference TRBV2 and TRBJ1-1): EPEVTQTPSHQVTQMGQEVILRCVPISNHLYFYWYRQILGQKVEFLVSFYNNEISEKSEIFDDQFSVERPDGSNFTLKIRSTKLEDSAMYFCAYGRGGPEAFFGQGTRLTVV.

V is TRBV6-5 and J is TRBJ1-2, with a tentative D call TRBD1 (5 bases). Germline V gene data show CDR1 as MNHEY and CDR2 as SVGAGI. CDR3 length: 14 amino acids. With 4 bases removed from V and 5 bases from J, the gap between germline ends came to 14 bases. The chain's CDR3 is CASSSLAGYYGYTF. The CDR3 DNA reads as TGTGCCAGCAGTTCCCTGGCAGGGTATTATGGCTACACCTTC.

The rearrangement joins TRBV6-5 to TRBJ1-6, with 9 nucleotides matching TRBD1. The CDR3 sequence is 15 residues long. Germline V CDR1 and CDR2: MNHEY, SVGAGI. V lost 2 bases, J lost 5 bases, and 1 base stayed unmatched. The CDR3, as DNA: TGTGCCAGCAGTTACCGGACAGGGGATAATTCACCCCTCCACTTT. Translation: CASSYRTGDNSPLHF.

V usage is TRBV7-6 and J usage is TRBJ2-2; D gene uncertain. Germline lookup yields CDR1 SGHVS and CDR2 FNYEAQ. CDR3 size: 16 residues. The V end was cut by 1 base, the J end by 0 bases, with 9 bases between. CDR3 DNA sequence: TGTGCCAGCAGCTTAGGACTGACTTCGAACACCGGGGAGCTGTTTTTT. It encodes CASSLGLTSNTGELFF.

The V call is TRBV7-2, the J call TRBJ2-7; possibly TRBD2 for D (5 bases). The CDR3 spans 14 residues. Looked up from germline, CDR1 is SGHTA and CDR2 is FQGNSA. V was clipped by 2 bases and J by 0 bases, with 8 bases between them. The CDR3 nucleotides read TGTGCCAGCAGCTTAACCCGGGGCTCCTACGAGCAGTACTTC. Protein: CASSLTRGSYEQYF.

The sample holds one count of this clone. The chain joins TRBV6-5 to TRBJ2-7, with D tentatively TRBD2 (5 bases). The CDR3 length is 13 residues. Trimming pared 0 bases from V and 3 bases from J, leaving 6 bases between. Germline V gene data show CDR1 as MNHEY and CDR2 as SVGAGI. The CDR3 region is CASSYSEDYEQYF. CDR3 in DNA: TGTGCCAGCAGTTACTCGGAGGACTACGAGCAGTACTTC.

This chain connects TRBV4-3 to TRBJ2-7; D ambiguous. CDR3 size: 16 residues. The V end was cut by 1 base, the J end by 2 bases, with 15 bases between. In germline, CDR1 is LGHNA, CDR2 YSLEER. The CDR3 coding sequence is TGCGCCAGCAGCCAAGTCCACACTGCAAGCCCCTACGAGCAGTACTTC. It yields the protein CASSQVHTASPYEQYF.

The chain has TRBV7-9 and TRBJ1-1; 8 bases agree with TRBD1. The CDR3 has 12 residues. Trimming at V came to 5 bases and at J to 5 bases, leaving 1 base not matched to a gene. Germline assignment: CDR1 SEHNR and CDR2 FQNEAQ (reference sequence). The CDR3 DNA sequence: TGTGCCAGCAGCCGACAGGGGACTGAAGCTTTCTTT. Translating gives CASSRQGTEAFF. Filled out from reference TRBV7-9 and TRBJ1-1, the complete variable domain reads DTGVSQNPRHKITKRGQNVTFRCDPISEHNRLYWYRQTLGQGPEFLTYFQNEAQLEKSRLLSDRFSAERPKGSFSTLEIQRTEQGDSAMYLCASSRQGTEAFFGQGTRLTVV.